This T cell receptor (beta chain) derives from a study of blood T cells in healthy people across ages. CDR1 SQVTM and CDR2 ANQGSEA come from the germline V gene. There are 13 residues in the CDR3. A note on this clonotype: Germline is not matched at one junction end, which may reflect a read error.

Through a sample-barcoded 5' primer and a J-beta primer mix, a second PCR was run for 7 to 11 cycles. TCRdb itself ran the 5' RACE reads through MiXCR, one entry per CDR3 protein. The sample has about 1 million distinct CDR3 sequences, around 43% seen once. The V and J genes are TRBV29-1 and TRBJ2-3, with 8 bases fitting TRBD1. The source of this sequence is a woman aged 60-75 years in good health. The sample was blood. The DNA of the CDR3 is TGCAGCGCTGAAGGACAGGGATCGGATACGCAGTATTTT. Translating gives CSAEGQGSDTQYF.